Listed below are T cell receptor beta chains from one sample, sequenced in a study of blood T cell repertoires in COVID-19. Produced via immunoSEQ multiplex PCR; TCRdb's table is partial and in-frame only. The data show about 350,000 clones, roughly 87% seen once. The sequenced material came from PBMCs or T cells enriched from blood (not recorded which). The receptors come from a woman between 25 and 40 years old who had recovered from COVID-19. The CDR3 runs from the conserved cysteine through the conserved F or W. The D gene is left open where the match is weak. The size entry is marked missing in some rows and otherwise reads once, few, many or a size class.

TRBJ2-2	NA	NA	TRBV28	CASSSEGRVAGELFF	TGTGCCAGCAGTTCGGAGGGCAGGGTGGCGGGGGAGCTGTTTTTT
TRBJ2-2	NA	NA	TRBV7-8	CASSLVRAGGTGELFF	TGTGCCAGCAGCTTAGTTAGGGCAGGGGGGACCGGGGAGCTGTTTTTT
TRBJ2-7	NA	NA	TRBV9	CASSVGAGGTIELAYEQYF	TGTGCCAGCAGCGTAGGGGCAGGTGGAACCATCGAGCTTGCCTACGAGCAGTACTTC
TRBJ1-2	NA	NA	TRBV27	CASKEQALSGYTF	TGTGCCAGCAAGGAACAGGCCCTATCCGGCTACACCTTC
TRBJ2-7	NA	NA	TRBV6-5	CASSYVTGVSEQYF	TGTGCCAGCAGTTATGTTACGGGGGTAAGCGAGCAGTACTTC
TRBJ1-5	NA	NA	TRBV27	CASSLSQKLPQHF	TGTGCCAGCAGTTTATCACAGAAGCTGCCCCAGCATTTT
TRBJ2-7	TRBD1	NA	TRBV30	CAWSVPGGTSYEQYF	TGTGCCTGGAGTGTACCAGGGGGCACATCCTACGAGCAGTACTTC
TRBJ2-7	NA	NA	TRBV7-9	CASSLSSYEQYF	TGTGCCAGCAGCTTATCTAGTTACGAGCAGTACTTC
TRBJ2-1	TRBD2	NA	TRBV27	CASRLAGSYNEQFF	TGTGCCAGCAGACTAGCGGGCTCCTACAATGAGCAGTTCTTC
TRBJ2-3	NA	NA	TRBV5-1	CASSLQGSPDTQYF	TGCGCCAGCAGCTTGCAGGGTTCCCCAGATACGCAGTATTTT
TRBJ1-3	NA	NA	TRBV5-8	CASSVGRREGTIYF	TGTGCCAGCAGCGTCGGGCGCCGGGAGGGCACCATATATTTT
TRBJ1-1	NA	few	TRBV9	CASSVEGQPNTEAFF	TGTGCCAGCAGCGTAGAAGGACAGCCGAACACTGAAGCTTTCTTT
TRBJ1-2	TRBD1	NA	TRBV19	CASRNPRGDRGGSGYTF	TGTGCCAGTAGAAACCCCAGGGGGGACCGAGGCGGATCTGGCTACACCTTC
TRBJ2-7	TRBD1	NA	TRBV19	CASSKFNDRGTYEQYF	TGTGCCAGTAGTAAATTTAACGACAGGGGAACCTACGAGCAGTACTTC
TRBJ2-1	TRBD1	NA	TRBV5-5	CASSLVTGGSYNEQFF	TGTGCCAGCAGCTTGGTAACAGGGGGGTCCTACAATGAGCAGTTCTTC
TRBJ2-7	NA	NA	TRBV5-1	CASSSGEGGYEQYF	TGCGCCAGCAGCTCCGGCGAAGGGGGATACGAGCAGTACTTC
TRBJ2-4	NA	NA	TRBV28	CASSLIGTGIKNIQYF	TGTGCCAGCAGTTTAATAGGGACTGGGATCAAAAACATTCAGTACTTC
TRBJ2-3	NA	NA	TRBV12-3/TRBV12-4	CASSYRADTQYF	TGTGCCAGCAGTTACAGGGCAGATACGCAGTATTTT
TRBJ1-5	TRBD1	NA	TRBV28	CASTPLNLRQGKGNQPQHF	TGTGCCAGCACCCCCTTAAACCTTCGACAGGGAAAAGGCAATCAGCCCCAGCATTTT
TRBJ1-5	NA	NA	TRBV27	CASSNRRGNQPQHF	TGTGCCAGCAGTAACCGCAGGGGCAATCAGCCCCAGCATTTT
TRBJ1-2	NA	once	TRBV30	CAWSPKLGENLGYTF	TGTGCCTGGAGTCCAAAGCTAGGGGAAAATCTAGGCTACACCTTC
TRBJ1-3	NA	NA	TRBV30	CAWSVRSSGNTIYF	TGTGCCTGGAGTGTTCGGAGCTCTGGAAACACCATATATTTT
TRBJ2-7	TRBD2	NA	TRBV7-9	CASSSPGLAVSYEQYF	TGTGCCAGCAGCTCCCCCGGGCTAGCGGTCTCCTACGAGCAGTACTTC
TRBJ2-2	NA	NA	TRBV11-2	CASSAVGRAGELFF	TGTGCCAGCAGCGCGGTGGGGCGCGCCGGGGAGCTGTTTTTT
TRBJ2-5	NA	NA	TRBV15	CATSRDNPEARQETQYF	TGTGCCACCAGCAGAGATAACCCAGAGGCTCGGCAAGAGACCCAGTACTTC
TRBJ2-2	TRBD2	NA	TRBV19	CASISGGRTGELFF	TGTGCCAGTATCTCGGGAGGCCGCACCGGGGAGCTGTTTTTT
TRBJ1-5	NA	NA	TRBV28	CASSFPGARAVDQPQHF	TGTGCCAGCAGTTTCCCGGGTGCCAGGGCGGTGGATCAGCCCCAGCATTTT
TRBJ1-5	NA	NA	TRBV10-2	CASSQGALQPQHF	TGCGCCAGCAGTCAGGGTGCCCTTCAGCCCCAGCATTTT
TRBJ1-1	TRBD1	NA	TRBV2	CASSVITGVTEAFF	TGTGCCAGCAGTGTTATAACAGGGGTCACTGAAGCTTTCTTT
TRBJ2-5	NA	NA	TRBV4-1	CASSQEPGETQYF	TGCGCCAGCAGCCAAGAACCAGGGGAGACCCAGTACTTC
TRBJ2-3	NA	NA	TRBV28	CAIASLVDTQYF	TGTGCCATAGCCTCCTTAGTAGATACGCAGTATTTT
TRBJ1-3	NA	NA	TRBV6-5	CASSYGTLSGNTIYF	TGTGCCAGCAGTTACGGGACACTCTCTGGAAACACCATATATTTT
TRBJ1-4	TRBD1	NA	TRBV5-8	CASSLAGTGDEKLFF	TGTGCCAGCAGCTTGGCGGGGACAGGGGATGAAAAACTGTTTTTT
TRBJ1-6	NA	NA	TRBV4-3	CASSQERHVDSPLHF	TGCGCCAGCAGCCAAGAAAGACATGTGGATTCACCCCTCCACTTT
TRBJ1-1	TRBD1	NA	TRBV2	CASSGDSLNTEAFF	TGTGCCAGCAGTGGGGACAGCCTGAACACTGAAGCTTTCTTT
TRBJ2-1	NA	NA	TRBV7-7	CASSLDWGLGNEQFF	TGTGCCAGCAGCTTAGATTGGGGGCTTGGAAATGAGCAGTTCTTC
TRBJ2-7	NA	NA	TRBV6-5	CASTPRGSVYEQYF	TGTGCCAGCACCCCCCGGGGGTCCGTCTACGAGCAGTACTTC
TRBJ2-7	NA	few	TRBV6-1	CASSEWGTHPREQYF	TGTGCCAGCAGTGAATGGGGGACTCACCCTAGGGAGCAGTACTTC
TRBJ1-6	TRBD1	NA	TRBV6-2/TRBV6-3	CASSTTGTNSPLHF	TGTGCCAGCAGCACGACAGGGACCAATTCACCCCTCCACTTT
TRBJ1-6	NA	NA	TRBV5-6	CASSHGNSPLHF	TGTGCCAGCAGCCACGGGAATTCACCCCTCCACTTT
TRBJ1-6	TRBD1	NA	TRBV19	CASSGGDRGDSPLHF	TGTGCCAGTAGTGGCGGAGACAGGGGGGATTCACCCCTCCACTTT
TRBJ1-6	TRBD1	NA	TRBV10-3	CAISESGQANSPLHF	TGTGCCATCAGTGAGTCGGGACAGGCAAATTCACCCCTCCACTTT
TRBJ1-2	TRBD1	few	TRBV29-1	CSVDRGQGYGYTF	TGCAGCGTTGATCGGGGACAGGGGTATGGCTACACCTTC